A single sample gave rise to the 19 T cell receptor beta chains below, sequenced in a study of T cells in Graves' hyperthyroidism and ophthalmopathy. TCR beta CDR3 sequences were amplified from RNA transcripts. First-round RT-PCR of the TCR CDR3 relied on the HTBI primer set. MiXCR, run by TCRdb on the multiplex PCR reads, gives a single entry per CDR3 protein. The data hold more than 600,000 distinct CDR3 sequences, with less than 20% observed a single time. Sample: blood. These TCRs come from a man younger than 35 with Graves' hyperthyroidism.

This clonotype was seen repeatedly, ten times or more. The V gene is TRBV18, the J gene TRBJ1-6, with D perhaps matching TRBD1 (5 bases). V lost 4 bases and J 8 bases, leaving 9 bases between the germline ends. There are 13 residues in the CDR3. The V gene's germline CDR1 is KGHSH and CDR2 LQKENI. CDR3 coding DNA: TGTGCCAGCTCACAGGCCAGGGATTCACCCCTCCACTTT. Residues: CASSQARDSPLHF.

This clonotype was seen many times. The chain couples TRBV12-3 or TRBV12-4 to TRBJ2-5; no reliable D call. Between the trimmed V and J ends, which lost 4 bases and 2 bases, there was a span of 17 bases. This CDR3 has 16 residues. CDR3 region: CASSSRRRPVQETQYF. CDR3 coding DNA: TGTGCCAGCAGTTCCCGACGGCGGCCGGTGCAAGAGACCCAGTACTTC.

This clonotype appeared many times. The rearrangement joins TRBV6-1 to TRBJ1-1, with TRBD1 as a possible D gene (5 bases). The CDR3 is made up of 14 amino acids. Germline CDR1 and CDR2: MNHNS and SASEGT. V was shortened by 6 bases and J by 1 base, with 12 bases between the two germline ends. CDR3 sequence reads: CASRRAGSNTEAFF. In DNA form, the CDR3 reads TGTGCCAGCAGGAGGGCAGGGTCGAACACTGAAGCTTTCTTT.

The gene calls are TRBV6-9 and TRBJ2-1; 10 nucleotides line up with TRBD2. The CDR3 totals 15 residues. CDR1 and CDR2 (germline): MNHGY, SVAAGI. Trimming took 3 bases from V and 2 from J; bases not matched to a gene: 1. The CDR3 loop is CASSYGTSAYNEQFF. CDR3 nucleotides: TGTGCCAGCAGTTACGGGACTAGCGCCTACAATGAGCAGTTCTTC.

A few counts support this clonotype. This rearrangement joins TRBV12-3 or TRBV12-4 to TRBJ2-6; TRBD2 agrees at 7 bases. The CDR3 totals 14 residues. The V gene end was trimmed by 8 bases and the J gene end by 3 bases; junction bases not matched to a gene: 4. The CDR3 spells CASRRGVGANVLTF. CDR3 nucleotide sequence: TGTGCCAGCCGTCGGGGGGTTGGGGCCAACGTCCTGACTTTC.

This clonotype was recorded many times. The chain uses TRBV12-5 and TRBJ1-1, with D possibly being TRBD1 (6 bases). The CDR3 totals 20 residues. Between the trimmed V and J ends, which lost 0 bases and 3 bases, there was a span of 26 bases. The germline gives CDR1 LGHNT, CDR2 FRNRAP. The CDR3 is CASGLVRTGARFGADTEAFF. CDR3 coding DNA: TGTGCTAGTGGTTTGGTACGCACGGGGGCGAGGTTTGGGGCGGACACTGAAGCTTTCTTT.

The chain employs TRBV7-9 and TRBJ2-5; 8 positions agree with TRBD1. The CDR3 loop spans 14 amino acids. V shed 7 bases, J shed 5 bases, and the junction held 9 bases outside the gene matches. The germline V gene encodes CDR1 SEHNR and CDR2 FQNEAQ (reference sequence). In DNA, the CDR3 is TGTGCCAGCATCCTGGACAGGGTCCAGGAGACCCAGTACTTC. This encodes CASILDRVQETQYF.

This clonotype appeared a few times. The rearrangement uses TRBV6-4 and TRBJ2-1; D is possibly TRBD2 (5 bases). CDR1 is MRHNA, CDR2 SNTAGT, per germline. CDR3 length: 13 residues. Trimming stripped 7 bases from V and 9 bases from J, with 16 bases between. CDR3 residues: CASKEHTEGEQFF. The CDR3 DNA sequence: TGTGCCAGCAAAGAACACACAGAGGGTGAGCAGTTCTTC.

The sample holds many counts of this clonotype. V and J are TRBV2 and TRBJ2-1, with a weak D call TRBD2 (6 bases). CDR3 length: 14 amino acids. The germline V gene encodes CDR1 SNHLY and CDR2 FYNNEI. Trimming took off 4 bases at V and 7 bases at J, with 14 bases between the two ends. In nucleotides, the CDR3 is TGTGCCAGCAGTGCAACAGCGGGCGGGAATGAGCAGTTCTTC. It translates to CASSATAGGNEQFF.

This chain links TRBV19 with TRBJ2-5; maybe TRBD2 (7 bases). V lost 6 bases and J lost 5, with 13 bases in between. The CDR3 is 13 residues long. In germline, CDR1 is LNHDA, CDR2 SQIVND (reference sequence). DNA of the CDR3: TGTGCCAGTAGAACGTCGGGGGGCGAGACCCAGTACTTC. Protein: CASRTSGGETQYF.

This clonotype was seen a few times. The J gene is TRBJ1-5, the V gene TRBV24-1; unclear D gene. The CDR3 extends over 13 amino acids. CDR1 is KGHDR, CDR2 SFDVKD, per germline. The V end lost 4 bases, the J end lost 5 bases, and 8 bases lay between the germline ends. The DNA of the CDR3 is TGTGCCACCAGTGACCGGGGTTATCAGCCCCAGCATTTT. Its translation: CATSDRGYQPQHF.

This clonotype was recorded at least ten times. The chain employs TRBV2 and TRBJ2-1, with 7 bases fitting TRBD2. With V trimmed by 7 bases and J by 5 bases, 8 bases remained unmatched. The CDR3 totals 14 residues. Germline CDR1 reads SNHLY; CDR2 reads FYNNEI. CDR3 in amino acids: CASTRRAGNNEQFF. The CDR3 bases are TGTGCCAGCACTAGGAGAGCGGGAAACAATGAGCAGTTCTTC.

The chain couples TRBV7-2 to TRBJ2-1, with 7 bases fitting TRBD1. The CDR3 runs to 19 residues. The germline gives CDR1 SGHTA, CDR2 FQGNSA. V lost 0 bases and J lost 1; bases outside the gene matches: 12. In DNA, the CDR3 is TGTGCCAGCAGCTTAGCGGGACAGACGTACGATAGGTCCTACAATGAGCAGTTCTTC. Its protein product is CASSLAGQTYDRSYNEQFF.

Comments on this clonotype: Here the CDR3 omits its conserved ending phenylalanine or tryptophan, so a read error is the likely source. This rearrangement joins TRBV7-9 to TRBJ2-7, with 7 positions matching TRBD1. There are 14 residues in the CDR3. V gave up 5 bases and J gave up 3 bases; unmatched junction bases: 7. CDR1 and CDR2 (germline): SEHNR, FQNEAQ (reference sequence). This chain's CDR3 is CASSRDSGVYEQYL. The CDR3 nucleotides are TGTGCCAGCAGCCGGGACAGCGGAGTCTACGAGCAGTACCTC.

CDR3 DNA: TGTGCCAGCAGCAAAACCCTCAACACCGGGGAGCTGTTTTTT. The encoded protein is CASSKTLNTGELFF. The J gene is TRBJ2-2, the V gene TRBV7-2; D unclear. The CDR3 spans 14 residues. Germline lookup yields CDR1 SGHTA and CDR2 FQGNSA. The V end lost 5 bases, the J end lost 2 bases, and 9 bases lay between the germline ends.

The chain joins TRBV7-9 to TRBJ2-1; D call uncertain. This CDR3 spans 15 amino acids. The germline V gene has CDR1 SEHNR and CDR2 FQNEAQ (reference sequence). Trimming left V 2 bases short and J 2 bases short, with 10 bases between. CDR3 protein: CASSLTIEAYNEQFF. The CDR3 nucleotides read TGTGCCAGCAGCTTAACGATAGAGGCCTACAATGAGCAGTTCTTC. Variable domain in full (rest from reference TRBV7-9 and TRBJ2-1): DTGVSQNPRHKITKRGQNVTFRCDPISEHNRLYWYRQTLGQGPEFLTYFQNEAQLEKSRLLSDRFSAERPKGSFSTLEIQRTEQGDSAMYLCASSLTIEAYNEQFFGPGTRLTVL.

The chain employs TRBV24-1 and TRBJ2-1; no reliable D call. Germline assignment: CDR1 KGHDR and CDR2 SFDVKD. V was shortened by 4 bases and J by 0 bases, with 21 bases between the two germline ends. The CDR3 runs to 19 residues. The DNA of the CDR3 is TGTGCCACCAGTGACCCTAACCGGCCGACCCGGAGCTCCTACAATGAGCAGTTCTTC. Translated, it gives CATSDPNRPTRSSYNEQFF.

This clonotype appeared many times. The V and J genes are TRBV12-5 and TRBJ2-3; D unresolved. Trimming removed 1 base at V and 6 bases at J, with 5 bases between. The CDR3 length is 12 residues. The V gene's germline CDR1 is LGHNT and CDR2 FRNRAP. The CDR3 bases are TGTGCTAGTGGTTTGGCCAGGGATACGCAGTATTTT. It specifies CASGLARDTQYF.

This clonotype was counted a few times. The CDR3 nucleotides are TGCAGTGCTAGAGATAGACAGGGGAATCAGCCCCAGCATTTT. It is translated as CSARDRQGNQPQHF. This sequence joins TRBV20-1 and TRBJ1-5; 8 positions match TRBD1. The CDR3 runs to 14 residues. J was trimmed by 4 bases and V by 0 bases; bases with no gene match: 2. The V gene's germline CDR1 is DFQATT and CDR2 SNEGSKA (reference sequence).